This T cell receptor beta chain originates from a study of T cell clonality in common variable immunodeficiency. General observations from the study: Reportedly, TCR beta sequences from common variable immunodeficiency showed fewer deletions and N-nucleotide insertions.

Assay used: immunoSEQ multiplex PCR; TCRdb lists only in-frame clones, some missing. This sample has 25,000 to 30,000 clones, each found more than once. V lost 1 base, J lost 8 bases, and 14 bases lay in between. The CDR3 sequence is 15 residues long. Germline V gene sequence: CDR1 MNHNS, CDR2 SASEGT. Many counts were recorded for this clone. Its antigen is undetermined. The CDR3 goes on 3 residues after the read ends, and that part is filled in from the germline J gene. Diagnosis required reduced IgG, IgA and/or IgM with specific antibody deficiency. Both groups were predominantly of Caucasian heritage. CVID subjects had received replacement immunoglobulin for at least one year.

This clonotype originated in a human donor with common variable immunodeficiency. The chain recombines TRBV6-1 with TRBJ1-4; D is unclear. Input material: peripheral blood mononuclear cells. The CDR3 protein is CASSEVAGGNEKLFF. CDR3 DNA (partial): TGTGCCAGCAGTGAAGTTGCGGGTGGGAACGAAAAA.